The 27 T cell receptor beta chains presented below share a single source sample, sequenced in a study of T cells after yellow fever vaccination. TCRdb fed the 5' RACE reads into MiXCR, producing one record per CDR3 protein. This table has a few hundred thousand distinct CDR3 sequences, about 19% appearing once. Source: PBMCs, taken 15 days after the yellow fever booster vaccination. The receptors originated from a man aged 25 to 45 who received the YFV17D yellow fever vaccine.

This clonotype came up a few times. This CDR3 reads CASSFVLSDNGYTF. In DNA form, the CDR3 reads TGCGCCAGCAGCTTCGTTCTCTCTGATAATGGCTACACCTTC. The chain has TRBV5-1 and TRBJ1-2; D is undetermined. V lost 2 bases to trimming and J lost 6 bases, with 14 bases between them. Germline assignment: CDR1 SGHRS and CDR2 YFSETQ. The CDR3 extends over 14 amino acids.

This clonotype was detected only a few times. The CDR3 here is CASSFGTSGSTDTQYF. The CDR3 region has the DNA TGCGCCAGCAGCTTCGGGACTAGCGGGAGCACAGATACGCAGTATTTT. This rearrangement joins TRBV4-3 to TRBJ2-3; 12 bases are a match to TRBD2. The CDR3 sequence is 16 residues long. V was clipped by 5 bases and J by 0 bases; unmatched bases: 3. Germline loops: CDR1 LGHNA, CDR2 YSLEER.

This clonotype came up many times. The V call is TRBV6-6, the J call TRBJ2-5, with D perhaps matching TRBD2 (6 bases). Trimming took off 4 bases at V and 4 bases at J, with 10 bases between the two ends. Germline V gene data show CDR1 as MNHNY and CDR2 as SVGAGI (reference sequence). The CDR3 sequence is 13 residues long. The CDR3, as DNA: TGTGCCAGCAGTTCGGGAGTGGGAGAGACCCAGTACTTC. Protein sequence: CASSSGVGETQYF.

The chain links TRBV20-1 to TRBJ1-2, with D perhaps matching TRBD1 (5 bases). V dropped 6 bases and J dropped 2 bases, with 13 bases sitting between them. Per germline, CDR1 DFQATT and CDR2 SNEGSKA (reference sequence). The CDR3 is made up of 13 amino acids. DNA of the CDR3: TGCAGTGCCTTGGGGGAGCCCAACTATGGCTACACCTTC. This sequence encodes CSALGEPNYGYTF.

The J gene is TRBJ2-7, the V gene TRBV10-3, with a tentative D call TRBD1 (6 bases). V was shortened by 6 bases and J by 0 bases, with 12 bases between the two germline ends. CDR3 length equals 14 residues. Germline V gene data show CDR1 as ENHRY and CDR2 as SYGVKD. The CDR3 sequence: CAIRPGHDSYEQYF. CDR3 nucleotide sequence: TGTGCCATCAGGCCGGGACACGACTCCTACGAGCAGTACTTC.

This clonotype was found a few times. The chain is built from TRBV6-6 and TRBJ2-7, with 11 positions matching TRBD2. V was pared by 7 bases and J by 6 bases, with 5 bases of the junction left unmatched. This CDR3 has 13 amino acids. CDR1 and CDR2 from the germline V gene are MNHNY and SVGAGI (reference sequence). CDR3 in DNA: TGTGCCAGCACTAGCGGGAGGCTTGGCGAGCAGTACTTC. Amino acids: CASTSGRLGEQYF.

The gene calls are TRBV5-1 and TRBJ2-6; perhaps TRBD2 as D (5 bases). The length of the CDR3 is 16 residues. In germline, CDR1 is SGHRS, CDR2 YFSETQ. The ends were cut back, 0 bases at V and 3 bases at J, with 10 bases in the middle. DNA of the CDR3: TGCGCCAGCAGCTTGGATCGGGGAGTTGGGGCCAACGTCCTGACTTTC. Its translation: CASSLDRGVGANVLTF.

The rearrangement uses TRBV4-2 and TRBJ2-5, with 8 positions matching TRBD2. The CDR3 has 15 residues. Per germline, CDR1 LGHNA and CDR2 YNFKEQ. With V trimmed by 2 bases and J by 5 bases, 7 bases remained unmatched. The CDR3 nucleotides are TGTGCCAGCAGCCAAAATAGCGGGACTTCCGAGACCCAGTACTTC. Its protein is CASSQNSGTSETQYF.

This chain uses TRBV4-2 with TRBJ2-1, with TRBD1 identical over 10 bases. The CDR3 has 12 amino acids. With 5 bases clipped from V and 9 bases from J, the junction kept 1 base outside the gene matches. Per the germline V gene, CDR1 is LGHNA and CDR2 is YNFKEQ. The CDR3 loop is CASSGQGGEQFF. The CDR3 nucleotides read TGTGCCAGCAGCGGACAGGGGGGTGAGCAGTTCTTC.

The chain is built from TRBV20-1 and TRBJ2-5; no firm D call. This CDR3 is 14 amino acids long. Per the germline V gene, CDR1 is DFQATT and CDR2 is SNEGSKA (reference sequence). The V and J ends lost 7 bases and 5 bases respectively, with 20 bases between them. CDR3 region: CSEGASPQGETQYF. As DNA, the CDR3 is TGCAGTGAGGGCGCCAGTCCTCAAGGGGAGACCCAGTACTTC.

This sequence joins TRBV6-2 or TRBV6-3 and TRBJ2-1, with a tentative D call TRBD2 (6 bases). CDR1 and CDR2 (germline): MNHEY, SVGEGT. Trimming removed 8 bases at V and 12 bases at J, with 23 bases between. This CDR3 has 14 amino acids. CDR3 in DNA: TGTGCCAGCCTCGCGGGGCGACTCCTCTCGGGGCAGTTCTTC. Encoded protein: CASLAGRLLSGQFF.

This clonotype was seen at least ten times. Germline is not matched at one junction end, which may reflect a read error. The J gene is TRBJ2-1, the V gene TRBV5-1; D is possibly TRBD1 (6 bases). The CDR3 runs to 13 residues. Germline values: CDR1 SGHRS, CDR2 YFSETQ. CDR3 amino acids: CASSLDSYNEQFF. CDR3 coding DNA: TGTGCCAGCAGCTTGGACAGTTACAATGAGCAGTTCTTC.

The CDR3 loop is CASSSPGHRNTEAFF. The CDR3 nucleotides read TGTGCCAGCAGTTCCCCCGGACATAGGAACACTGAAGCTTTCTTT. The chain couples TRBV5-4 to TRBJ1-1; perhaps TRBD1 as D (5 bases). CDR1 and CDR2 from the germline V gene are SGHNT and YYREEE (reference sequence). The CDR3 totals 15 residues. Trimming removed 5 bases from V and 1 base from J, with 15 bases in between.

This chain joins TRBV10-2 and TRBJ2-1; D remains ambiguous. The CDR3 contains 13 residues. Per germline, CDR1 WSHSY and CDR2 SAAADI. V was pared by 4 bases and J by 3 bases, with 7 bases between. This CDR3 is CASSASYYNEQFF. The CDR3 DNA reads TGCGCCAGCAGTGCCAGTTACTACAATGAGCAGTTCTTC.

This clonotype was counted ten times or more. The V call is TRBV5-1, the J call TRBJ2-3; tentatively, D is TRBD2 (5 bases). This CDR3 contains 14 residues. V dropped 5 bases and J dropped 0 bases, with 10 bases sitting between them. Germline CDR1 is SGHRS and CDR2 is YFSETQ. The CDR3 DNA reads TGCGCCAGCAGACCGAGGACTAGCACAGATACGCAGTATTTT. Protein sequence: CASRPRTSTDTQYF.

This clonotype was seen a single time. The V and J genes are TRBV7-9 and TRBJ2-1; TRBD2 matches at 9 bases. The CDR3 totals 16 residues. The ends lost 5 bases at V and 7 bases at J; junction bases unmatched: 12. Germline V gene data show CDR1 as SEHNR and CDR2 as FQNEAQ (reference sequence). The CDR3 region has the DNA TGTGCCAGCAGCCCCCAAGCGGGAGGAAGGACTAATGAGCAGTTCTTC. Protein product: CASSPQAGGRTNEQFF.

The gene calls are TRBV6-2 or TRBV6-3 and TRBJ2-1; no definite D call. Between the trimmed V and J ends, which lost 6 bases and 9 bases, there was a span of 9 bases. The CDR3 runs 11 residues. Germline V gene sequence: CDR1 MNHEY, CDR2 SVGEGT. CDR3 in amino acids: CASRDLGEQFF. DNA for the CDR3: TGTGCCAGCAGAGACCTGGGTGAGCAGTTCTTC.

The chain employs TRBV15 and TRBJ2-3; D gene unclear. CDR1 is LNHNV, CDR2 YYDKDF, per germline (reference sequence). Trimming shortened V by 0 bases and J by 2 bases, and 12 bases separated the two germline ends. CDR3 size: 16 residues. In nucleotides, the CDR3 is TGTGCCACCAGCAGAGATCCGGTCGTAAACACAGATACGCAGTATTTT. The encoded protein is CATSRDPVVNTDTQYF.

This clonotype was picked up a small number of times. The genes are TRBV7-8 and TRBJ2-1, with D unresolved. With 3 bases removed from V and 3 bases from J, the gap between germline ends came to 18 bases. The germline gives CDR1 SGHVS, CDR2 FQNEAQ. The CDR3 has 17 amino acids. The CDR3 is CASSFSWQAYYYNEQFF. The DNA for the CDR3 is TGTGCCAGCAGCTTTAGTTGGCAGGCCTACTACTACAATGAGCAGTTCTTC.

This clonotype was found once. The rearrangement joins TRBV5-6 to TRBJ2-1, with a weak D call TRBD2 (6 bases). The germline CDR1 and CDR2 sequences are SGHDT and YYEEEE. Trimming pared 3 bases from V and 7 bases from J, leaving 17 bases between. The CDR3 is 15 residues long. The CDR3 sequence is CASSSQREAGNEQFF. In DNA form, the CDR3 reads TGTGCCAGCAGCTCCCAGAGGGAGGCGGGGAATGAGCAGTTCTTC.

This clonotype was observed a few times. V usage is TRBV12-3 or TRBV12-4 and J usage is TRBJ1-5; 11 nucleotides match TRBD1. This CDR3 region has 13 residues. After removal of 8 bases from V and 6 bases from J, the junction contained 3 bases not matched to a gene. CDR3 protein: CASWTGGGQPQHF. CDR3 DNA sequence: TGTGCCAGCTGGACAGGGGGCGGTCAGCCCCAGCATTTT.

The gene calls are TRBV15 and TRBJ2-7; D remains unclear. Looked up from germline, CDR1 is LNHNV and CDR2 is YYDKDF (reference sequence). The V end lost 0 bases, the J end lost 1 base, and 10 bases lay between the germline ends. This CDR3 spans 15 amino acids. As DNA, the CDR3 is TGTGCCACCAGCAGAGATCAGTCCCCGTCCTACGAGCAGTACTTC. Translated, it gives CATSRDQSPSYEQYF.

V and J are TRBV10-3 and TRBJ1-1; no reliable D call. The germline V gene encodes CDR1 ENHRY and CDR2 SYGVKD. V lost 2 bases and J 3 bases, leaving 7 bases between the germline ends. The length of the CDR3 is 13 residues. The CDR3 spells CAISERGDTEAFF. In DNA form, the CDR3 reads TGTGCCATCAGTGAGCGTGGGGACACTGAAGCTTTCTTT.

The V call is TRBV29-1, the J call TRBJ2-5, with TRBD2 matching 7 bases. Losses at the gene ends were 6 bases for V and 3 bases for J; bases not matched to a gene: 7. Per germline, CDR1 SQVTM and CDR2 ANQGSEA. This CDR3 spans 13 amino acids. This chain's CDR3 is CSVRGRAEETQYF. CDR3 DNA sequence: TGCAGCGTACGGGGGAGGGCAGAAGAGACCCAGTACTTC. The variable domain in full, with the rest retrieved from reference TRBV29-1 and TRBJ2-5, is SAVISQKPSRDICQRGTSLTIQCQVDSQVTMMFWYRQQPGQSLTLIATANQGSEATYESGFVIDKFPISRPNLTFSTLTVSNMSPEDSSIYLCSVRGRAEETQYFGPGTRLLVL.

This clonotype was counted only a few times. CDR3 sequence (DNA): TGTGCCAGCAGCTTAGCAGGGGTGAACGAGCAGTACTTC. This translates into CASSLAGVNEQYF. The rearrangement links TRBV7-9 to TRBJ2-7; TRBD1 is a possible D gene (5 bases). V dropped 0 bases and J dropped 5 bases, with 8 bases sitting between them. The CDR3 spans 13 residues. From germline, CDR1 is SEHNR and CDR2 FQNEAQ (reference sequence).

The chain has TRBV4-3 and TRBJ2-7; D unresolved. From germline, CDR1 is LGHNA and CDR2 YSLEER. Deletions cut 4 bases from V and 6 bases from J, with 13 bases between. The CDR3 runs 13 residues. CDR3 coding DNA: TGCGCCAGCAGCCCAGACCCGTGGGGCGAGCAGTACTTC. Translated: CASSPDPWGEQYF.

V and J are TRBV6-2 or TRBV6-3 and TRBJ2-7; D tentatively fits TRBD1 or TRBD2 (5 bases each). This CDR3 is built from 14 residues. Between the trimmed V and J ends, which lost 2 bases and 5 bases, there was a span of 13 bases. CDR1 and CDR2 (germline): MNHEY, SVGEGT. DNA for the CDR3: TGTGCCAGCAGTTACGCGTGGGGGATCGACGAGCAGTACTTC. Translated, it gives CASSYAWGIDEQYF.